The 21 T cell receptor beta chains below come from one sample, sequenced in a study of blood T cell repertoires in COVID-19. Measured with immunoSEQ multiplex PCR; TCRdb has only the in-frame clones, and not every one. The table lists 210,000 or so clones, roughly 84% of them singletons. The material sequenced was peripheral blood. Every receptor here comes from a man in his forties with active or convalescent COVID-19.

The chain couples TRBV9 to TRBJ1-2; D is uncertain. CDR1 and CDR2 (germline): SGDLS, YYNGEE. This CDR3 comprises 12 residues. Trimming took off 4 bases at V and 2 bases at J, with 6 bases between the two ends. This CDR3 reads CASSRENYGYTF. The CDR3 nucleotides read TGTGCCAGCAGCCGGGAGAACTATGGCTACACCTTC.

Written as DNA, the CDR3 is TGCGCCAGCAGTGGAGGACAGGGGAAAATAGCTGGAAACACCATATATTTT. Protein sequence: CASSGGQGKIAGNTIYF. The gene calls are TRBV10-1 and TRBJ1-3, with TRBD1 matching over 9 bases. Germline V lookup: CDR1 WNHNN, CDR2 SYGVQD (reference sequence). V lost 4 bases and J lost 2; bases outside the gene matches: 9. The CDR3 is made up of 17 amino acids.

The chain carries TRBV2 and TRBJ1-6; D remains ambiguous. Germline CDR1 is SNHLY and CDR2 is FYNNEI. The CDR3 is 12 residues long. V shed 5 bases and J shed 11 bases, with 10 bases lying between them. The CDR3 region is CASSQAGAPLHF. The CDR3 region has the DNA TGTGCCAGCAGTCAGGCCGGGGCACCCCTCCACTTT.

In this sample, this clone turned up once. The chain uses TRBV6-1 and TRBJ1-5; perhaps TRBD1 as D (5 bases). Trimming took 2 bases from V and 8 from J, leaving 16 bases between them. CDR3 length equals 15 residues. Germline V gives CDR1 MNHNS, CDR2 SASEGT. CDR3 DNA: TGTGCCAGCAGTGAAATAAGGGGCCGGCGTGAGCCCCAGCATTTT. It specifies CASSEIRGRREPQHF.

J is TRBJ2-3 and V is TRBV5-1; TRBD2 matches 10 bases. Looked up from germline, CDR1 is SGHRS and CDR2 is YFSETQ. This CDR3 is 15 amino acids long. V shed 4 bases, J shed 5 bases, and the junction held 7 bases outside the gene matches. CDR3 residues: CASSTSSGSRDTQYF. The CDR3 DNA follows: TGCGCCAGCAGCACCTCTAGCGGGAGTAGAGATACGCAGTATTTT.

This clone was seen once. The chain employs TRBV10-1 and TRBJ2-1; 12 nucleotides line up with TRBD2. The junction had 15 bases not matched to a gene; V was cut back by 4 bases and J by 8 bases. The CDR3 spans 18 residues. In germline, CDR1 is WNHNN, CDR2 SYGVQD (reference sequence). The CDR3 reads CASSGGRGGLAGGHEQFF. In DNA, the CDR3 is TGCGCCAGCAGTGGGGGCAGGGGCGGGCTAGCGGGAGGGCATGAGCAGTTCTTC.

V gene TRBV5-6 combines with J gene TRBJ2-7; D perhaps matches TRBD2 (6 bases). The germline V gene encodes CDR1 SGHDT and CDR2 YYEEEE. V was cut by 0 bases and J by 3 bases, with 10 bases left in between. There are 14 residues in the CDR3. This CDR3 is CASSLAGGGYEQYF. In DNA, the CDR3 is TGTGCCAGCAGCTTGGCTGGGGGAGGCTACGAGCAGTACTTC.

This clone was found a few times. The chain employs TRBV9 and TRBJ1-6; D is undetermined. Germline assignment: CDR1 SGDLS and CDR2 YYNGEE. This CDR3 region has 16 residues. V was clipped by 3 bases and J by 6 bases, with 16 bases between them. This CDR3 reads CASSAAGWARNSPLHF. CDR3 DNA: TGTGCCAGCAGCGCCGCGGGGTGGGCTCGTAATTCACCCCTCCACTTT.

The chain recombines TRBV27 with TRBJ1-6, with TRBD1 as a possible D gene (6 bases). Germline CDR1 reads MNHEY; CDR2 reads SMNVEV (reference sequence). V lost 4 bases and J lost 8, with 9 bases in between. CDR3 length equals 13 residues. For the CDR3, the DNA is TGTGCCAGCAGTTGGGGGGGCGATTCACCCCTCCACTTT. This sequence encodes CASSWGGDSPLHF.

The CDR3 DNA follows: TGTGCCAGCAGTTACTCGTCCGGGACAGCAGTCTACGAGCAGTACTTC. This gives the protein CASSYSSGTAVYEQYF. This chain connects TRBV27 to TRBJ2-7, with 7 bases lining up with TRBD1. The CDR3 has 16 residues. V shed 4 bases and J 3 bases; nucleotides not matched to a gene: 12. Germline lookup yields CDR1 MNHEY and CDR2 SMNVEV (reference sequence).

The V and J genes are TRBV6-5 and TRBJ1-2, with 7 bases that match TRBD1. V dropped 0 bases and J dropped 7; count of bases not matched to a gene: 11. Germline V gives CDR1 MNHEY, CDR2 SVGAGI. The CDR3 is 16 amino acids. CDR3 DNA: TGTGCCAGCAGTTACTCGCCCGGGACAGCAACTCGTGGCTACACCTTC. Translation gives CASSYSPGTATRGYTF.

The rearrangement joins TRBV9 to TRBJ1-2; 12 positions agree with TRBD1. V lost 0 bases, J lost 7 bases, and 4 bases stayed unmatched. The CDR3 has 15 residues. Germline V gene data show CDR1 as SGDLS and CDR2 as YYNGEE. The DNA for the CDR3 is TGTGCCAGCAGCGTAGCGGGACAGGGGGCGCTTGGCTACACCTTC. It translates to CASSVAGQGALGYTF.

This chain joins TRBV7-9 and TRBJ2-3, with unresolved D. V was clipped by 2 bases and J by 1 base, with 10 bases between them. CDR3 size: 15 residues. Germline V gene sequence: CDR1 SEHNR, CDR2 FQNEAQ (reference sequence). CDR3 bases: TGTGCCAGCAGCTTATATGGGCCCGGCACAGATACGCAGTATTTT. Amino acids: CASSLYGPGTDTQYF.

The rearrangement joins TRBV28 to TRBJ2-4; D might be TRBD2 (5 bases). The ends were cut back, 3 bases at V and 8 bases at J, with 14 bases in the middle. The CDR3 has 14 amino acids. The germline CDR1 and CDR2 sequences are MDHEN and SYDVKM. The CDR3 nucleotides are TGTGCCAGCAGTTTCGGACTCCTCCAGGACATTCAGTACTTC. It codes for CASSFGLLQDIQYF.

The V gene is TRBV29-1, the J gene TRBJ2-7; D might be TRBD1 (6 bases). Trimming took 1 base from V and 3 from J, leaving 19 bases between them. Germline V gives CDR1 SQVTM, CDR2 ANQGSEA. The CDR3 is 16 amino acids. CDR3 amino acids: CSVEVGAGTEHYEQYF. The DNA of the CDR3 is TGCAGCGTTGAAGTGGGGGCCGGGACCGAGCACTACGAGCAGTACTTC.

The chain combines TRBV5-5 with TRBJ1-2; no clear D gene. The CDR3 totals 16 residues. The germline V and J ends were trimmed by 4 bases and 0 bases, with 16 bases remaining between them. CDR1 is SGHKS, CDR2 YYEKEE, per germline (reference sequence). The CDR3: CASSQEWTGANYGYTF. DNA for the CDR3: TGTGCCAGCAGCCAAGAGTGGACTGGAGCTAACTATGGCTACACCTTC.

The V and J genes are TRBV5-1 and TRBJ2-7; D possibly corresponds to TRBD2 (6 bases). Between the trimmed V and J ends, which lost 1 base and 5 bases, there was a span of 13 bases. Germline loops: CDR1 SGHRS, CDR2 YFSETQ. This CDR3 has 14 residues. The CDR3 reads CASSLSVREDEQYF. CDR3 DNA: TGCGCCAGCAGCTTGAGTGTCAGGGAGGACGAGCAGTACTTC. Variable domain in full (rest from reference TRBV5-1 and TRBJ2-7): KAGVTQTPRYLIKTRGQQVTLSCSPISGHRSVSWYQQTPGQGLQFLFEYFSETQRNKGNFPGRFSGRQFSNSRSEMNVSTLELGDSALYLCASSLSVREDEQYFGPGTRLTVT.

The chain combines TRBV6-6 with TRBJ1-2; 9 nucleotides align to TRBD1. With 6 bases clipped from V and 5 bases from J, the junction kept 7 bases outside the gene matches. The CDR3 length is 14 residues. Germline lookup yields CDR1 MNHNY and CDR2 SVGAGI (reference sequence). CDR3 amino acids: CASSTPGTGYGYTF. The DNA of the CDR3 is TGTGCCAGCAGCACCCCAGGGACAGGGTATGGCTACACCTTC.

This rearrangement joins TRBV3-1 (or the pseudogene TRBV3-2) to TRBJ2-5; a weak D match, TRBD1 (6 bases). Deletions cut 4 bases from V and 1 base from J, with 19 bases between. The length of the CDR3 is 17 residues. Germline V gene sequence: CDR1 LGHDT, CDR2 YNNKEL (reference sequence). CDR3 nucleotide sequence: TGTGCCAGCAGCCCTTACAGGGTTAGGGCCTTCCAAGAGACCCAGTACTTC. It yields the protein CASSPYRVRAFQETQYF.

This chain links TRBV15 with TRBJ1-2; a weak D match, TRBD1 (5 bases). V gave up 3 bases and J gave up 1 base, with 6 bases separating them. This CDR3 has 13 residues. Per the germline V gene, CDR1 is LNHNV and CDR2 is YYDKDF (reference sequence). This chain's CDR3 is CATSSQGNYGYTF. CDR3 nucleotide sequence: TGTGCCACCAGCAGTCAGGGTAACTATGGCTACACCTTC.

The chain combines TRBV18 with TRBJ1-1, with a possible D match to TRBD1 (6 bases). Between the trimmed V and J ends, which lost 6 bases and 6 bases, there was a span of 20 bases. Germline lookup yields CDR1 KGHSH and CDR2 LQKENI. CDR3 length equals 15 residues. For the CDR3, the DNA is TGTGCCAGCTCGCCAAGACAGGCGCAGGACGCTGAAGCTTTCTTT. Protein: CASSPRQAQDAEAFF. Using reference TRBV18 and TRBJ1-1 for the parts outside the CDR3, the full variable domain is NAGVMQNPRHLVRRRGQEARLRCSPMKGHSHVYWYRQLPEEGLKFMVYLQKENIIDESGMPKERFSAEFPKEGPSILRIQQVVRGDSAAYFCASSPRQAQDAEAFFGQGTRLTVV.